These 27 T cell receptor beta chains came from one sample sequenced in a study of shared clonotypes between healthy human individuals. Assay used: immunoSEQ multiplex PCR; TCRdb lists only in-frame clones, some missing. The data hold 1.6 million or so clones, with around 98.5% observed a single time. The sample consisted of naive CD4+ T cells sorted from blood. Stated subset: CD45RA+ positively selected. The receptor set was obtained from a man aged 25 to 40 in good health.

The rearrangement links TRBV5-1 to TRBJ1-5, with a possible D match to TRBD1 (5 bases). CDR1 and CDR2 from the germline V gene are SGHRS and YFSETQ. The CDR3 spans 15 residues. Between the trimmed V and J ends, which lost 0 bases and 5 bases, there was a span of 12 bases. The CDR3 DNA sequence: TGCGCCAGCAGCTTGGCTCCAGGGAACTATCAGCCCCAGCATTTT. Translation gives CASSLAPGNYQPQHF.

V is TRBV28 and J is TRBJ1-2; 7 nucleotides agree with TRBD1. Trimming removed 7 bases from V and 0 bases from J; junction bases left unmatched: 5. CDR1 MDHEN and CDR2 SYDVKM come from the germline V gene. The CDR3 sequence is 14 residues long. CDR3 sequence reads: CASTAGTANYGYTF. The CDR3 DNA follows: TGTGCCAGCACCGCAGGGACAGCTAACTATGGCTACACCTTC.

Of note for this clone: Other DNA sequences in this sample translate to the same CDR3. This rearrangement joins TRBV20-1 to TRBJ2-7; D is ambiguous. The CDR3 is made up of 11 amino acids. The ends were cut back, 5 bases at V and 0 bases at J, with 5 bases in the middle. Germline CDR1 is DFQATT and CDR2 is SNEGSKA (reference sequence). In DNA, the CDR3 is TGCAGTGCTGGGGACTCCTACGAGCAGTACTTC. It translates to CSAGDSYEQYF.

The chain recombines TRBV6-5 with TRBJ2-7, with D possibly called TRBD1 or TRBD2 (5 bases each). The germline gives CDR1 MNHEY, CDR2 SVGAGI. The V gene lost 9 bases and the J gene lost 2 bases, with 17 bases spanning the gap. The CDR3 is 14 residues long. CDR3 sequence reads: CASNRGGFPYEQYF. CDR3 sequence (DNA): TGTGCCAGTAACCGTGGGGGTTTCCCCTACGAGCAGTACTTC.

CDR3 loop: CASSRRRGTNTEAFF. The CDR3 DNA reads as TGCGCCAGCAGCCGCCGCAGGGGAACGAACACTGAAGCTTTCTTT. The rearrangement uses TRBV4-1 and TRBJ1-1, with D possibly matching TRBD1 (6 bases). The V end lost 4 bases, the J end lost 1 base, and 13 bases lay between the germline ends. The CDR3 loop spans 15 amino acids. CDR1 MGHRA and CDR2 YSYEKL come from the germline V gene.

The V and J genes are TRBV12-5 and TRBJ2-7, with 7 bases matching TRBD2. Germline V gives CDR1 LGHNT, CDR2 FRNRAP. The CDR3 sequence is 17 residues long. V lost 0 bases and J lost 2; bases outside the gene matches: 10. The CDR3 DNA is TGTGCTAGTGGTTTGGTATCGGCTAGCGGTTTGCCCTACGAGCAGTACTTC. It translates to CASGLVSASGLPYEQYF.

V and J are TRBV6-5 and TRBJ1-5; 9 bases map to TRBD1. V shed 5 bases, J shed 8 bases, and the junction held 4 bases outside the gene matches. The CDR3 contains 13 residues. Germline loops: CDR1 MNHEY, CDR2 SVGAGI. The CDR3 region is CASSRDRVEPQHF. CDR3 in DNA: TGTGCCAGCAGTAGGGACAGGGTAGAGCCCCAGCATTTT.

J is TRBJ2-7 and V is TRBV7-9; a weak D match, TRBD1 (5 bases). The CDR3 runs 15 residues. CDR1 and CDR2 (germline): SEHNR, FQNEAQ (reference sequence). Trimming cost V 1 base and J 5 bases, with 15 bases left between them. The CDR3 DNA reads as TGTGCCAGCAGCTTAGATAATGGACACGTCGACGAGCAGTACTTC. Translated, it gives CASSLDNGHVDEQYF. The full variable domain, with the rest looked up from reference TRBV7-9 and TRBJ2-7, is DTGVSQNPRHKITKRGQNVTFRCDPISEHNRLYWYRQTLGQGPEFLTYFQNEAQLEKSRLLSDRFSAERPKGSFSTLEIQRTEQGDSAMYLCASSLDNGHVDEQYFGPGTRLTVT.

This clone showed up just once. The J gene is TRBJ1-1, the V gene TRBV4-1; tentatively, D is TRBD1 (5 bases). This CDR3 spans 12 amino acids. Germline loops: CDR1 MGHRA, CDR2 YSYEKL. V was shortened by 1 base and J by 6 bases, with 6 bases between the two germline ends. CDR3 nucleotides: TGCGCCAGCAGCCAAGTAGGGGCTGAAGCTTTCTTT. This codes for CASSQVGAEAFF.

This chain links TRBV11-2 with TRBJ2-3; D is perhaps TRBD2 (6 bases). The CDR3 is made up of 15 amino acids. Germline V gene sequence: CDR1 SGHAT, CDR2 FQNNGV. The V and J ends lost 1 base and 7 bases respectively, with 15 bases between them. The CDR3 sequence is CASSLVAVGVYTQYF. In DNA form, the CDR3 reads TGTGCCAGCAGCTTAGTAGCGGTCGGGGTTTATACGCAGTATTTT.

The chain links TRBV9 to TRBJ2-1, with TRBD2 identical over 7 bases. The CDR3 is made up of 19 amino acids. The J segment lost 6 bases and the V segment lost 0 bases, leaving 18 bases of the junction unmatched. Germline V lookup: CDR1 SGDLS, CDR2 YYNGEE. The DNA for the CDR3 is TGTGCCAGCAGCGTAGCTACGTCAGTTCCGGGACTATCTTCCAATGAGCAGTTCTTC. Its protein is CASSVATSVPGLSSNEQFF.

The chain recombines TRBV6-1 with TRBJ2-3; 7 bases are shared with TRBD1. This CDR3 spans 13 amino acids. V trimming: 3 bases; J trimming: 4 bases; junction bases outside the gene matches: 1. From germline, CDR1 is MNHNS and CDR2 SASEGT. The CDR3: CASSEDRPDTQYF. CDR3 in DNA: TGTGCCAGCAGTGAGGACAGGCCAGATACGCAGTATTTT.

V gene TRBV19 combines with J gene TRBJ2-7, with TRBD1 identical over 8 bases. CDR1 and CDR2 (germline): LNHDA, SQIVND (reference sequence). The CDR3 is made up of 16 amino acids. With V trimmed by 3 bases and J by 2 bases, 9 bases remained unmatched. The chain's CDR3 is CASSIGQGTLPYEQYF. DNA for the CDR3: TGTGCCAGTAGTATTGGACAGGGAACTCTGCCCTACGAGCAGTACTTC.

This chain connects TRBV29-1 to TRBJ2-3; maybe TRBD2 (6 bases). Looked up from germline, CDR1 is SQVTM and CDR2 is ANQGSEA. The CDR3 length is 16 residues. V was trimmed by 3 bases and J by 4 bases, leaving 20 bases between them. The CDR3 protein is CSVEGRGGTSPDTQYF. Written as DNA, the CDR3 is TGCAGCGTTGAGGGGCGGGGCGGAACCTCGCCAGATACGCAGTATTTT.

V and J are TRBV5-1 and TRBJ2-7; TRBD1 agrees at 7 bases. V lost 0 bases to trimming and J lost 2 bases; unmatched junction nucleotides: 2. The CDR3 loop spans 14 amino acids. CDR1 SGHRS and CDR2 YFSETQ come from the germline V gene. CDR3 nucleotide sequence: TGCGCCAGCAGCTTGGAGGGGGCTGCCTACGAGCAGTACTTC. This encodes CASSLEGAAYEQYF.

This clone was seen a single time. This sequence joins TRBV15 and TRBJ1-1, with 7 positions matching TRBD1. V was pared by 2 bases and J by 7 bases, with 7 bases of the junction left unmatched. CDR3 length: 14 amino acids. Germline V gene sequence: CDR1 LNHNV, CDR2 YYDKDF (reference sequence). Here the CDR3 DNA reads TGTGCCACCAGCAGAAAAAGGGACAGCCTTGAAGCTTTCTTT. Protein: CATSRKRDSLEAFF.

This sequence joins TRBV5-1 and TRBJ2-7; D perhaps matches TRBD2 (6 bases). Germline values: CDR1 SGHRS, CDR2 YFSETQ. The CDR3 covers 16 residues. The germline V and J ends were trimmed by 2 bases and 1 base, with 16 bases remaining between them. This CDR3 is CASSFSISGSSYEQYF. CDR3 sequence (DNA): TGCGCCAGCAGCTTCAGCATTAGCGGCTCTTCCTACGAGCAGTACTTC.

This chain uses TRBV5-1 with TRBJ1-1; D may be TRBD1 (5 bases). The germline V gene encodes CDR1 SGHRS and CDR2 YFSETQ. Trimming pared 5 bases from V and 7 bases from J, leaving 21 bases between. The CDR3 covers 15 residues. The CDR3 here is CASSYQSGPGGEAFF. DNA of the CDR3: TGCGCCAGCAGTTATCAATCAGGGCCCGGCGGTGAAGCTTTCTTT. The complete variable domain, with remaining parts taken from reference TRBV5-1 and TRBJ1-1, reads KAGVTQTPRYLIKTRGQQVTLSCSPISGHRSVSWYQQTPGQGLQFLFEYFSETQRNKGNFPGRFSGRQFSNSRSEMNVSTLELGDSALYLCASSYQSGPGGEAFFGQGTRLTVV.

The rearrangement links TRBV5-4 to TRBJ2-7; 7 bases agree with TRBD2. The CDR3 extends over 15 amino acids. Germline V gene sequence: CDR1 SGHNT, CDR2 YYREEE (reference sequence). J was trimmed by 1 base and V by 4 bases; bases with no gene match: 8. CDR3 nucleotides: TGTGCCAGCAGCCCGAGACTAGCAGGATCCTACGAGCAGTACTTC. Encoded protein: CASSPRLAGSYEQYF.

The DNA for the CDR3 is TGTGCCAGCAGCTTATCCGCCGGGAGGTACTTC. Encoded protein: CASSLSAGRYF. V usage is TRBV11-2 and J usage is TRBJ2-7, with a tentative D call TRBD2 (6 bases). Trimming cost V 2 bases and J 12 bases, with 11 bases left between them. The CDR3 is 11 amino acids. In germline, CDR1 is SGHAT, CDR2 FQNNGV.

The chain joins TRBV7-3 to TRBJ1-1; 7 bases are shared with TRBD1. This CDR3 contains 17 residues. With V trimmed by 6 bases and J by 8 bases, 21 bases remained unmatched. The germline V gene has CDR1 SGHTA and CDR2 FQGTGA. The CDR3 loop is CASSFLDRAKAGREAFF. The CDR3 DNA reads as TGTGCCAGCAGTTTCTTAGACAGGGCCAAAGCGGGGCGAGAAGCTTTCTTT. Full variable domain (outside the CDR3, taken from reference TRBV7-3 and TRBJ1-1): GAGVSQTPSNKVTEKGKYVELRCDPISGHTALYWYRQSLGQGPEFLIYFQGTGAADDSGLPNDRFFAVRPEGSVSTLKIQRTERGDSAVYLCASSFLDRAKAGREAFFGQGTRLTVV.

Turning to this clone: The sample holds other DNA sequences that translate to the same CDR3. This rearrangement joins TRBV2 to TRBJ2-3; D not resolved. CDR3 length: 14 amino acids. Germline CDR1 is SNHLY and CDR2 is FYNNEI. V was clipped by 1 base and J by 0 bases, with 5 bases between them. The CDR3 bases are TGTGCCAGCAGTGAAGTAGCCAGCACAGATACGCAGTATTTT. This gives the protein CASSEVASTDTQYF.

The chain has TRBV18 and TRBJ2-1; maybe TRBD1 (5 bases). This CDR3 has 18 residues. Germline loops: CDR1 KGHSH, CDR2 LQKENI. Deletions cut 4 bases from V and 3 bases from J, with 22 bases between. The DNA of the CDR3 is TGTGCCAGCTCACTCCACGCGACAGTGTCCTTCCTCTACAATGAGCAGTTCTTC. It is translated as CASSLHATVSFLYNEQFF.

As concerns this clone: Other DNA sequences in this sample translate to the same CDR3. The chain links TRBV5-1 to TRBJ2-5; D not certain. V was shortened by 0 bases and J by 2 bases, with 5 bases between the two germline ends. The CDR3 totals 13 residues. The germline CDR1 and CDR2 sequences are SGHRS and YFSETQ. The CDR3 region is CASSLDRQETQYF. The CDR3, as DNA: TGCGCCAGCAGCTTGGACAGACAAGAGACCCAGTACTTC.

The V and J genes are TRBV9 and TRBJ1-2; no clear D gene. Germline CDR1 SGDLS, CDR2 YYNGEE. CDR3 length: 19 amino acids. Trimming pared 4 bases from V and 3 bases from J, leaving 28 bases between. As DNA, the CDR3 is TGTGCCAGCAGCTCCCCCCTAGACGAGAAGAAGTCTGAGTACTATGGCTACACCTTC. Amino acid sequence: CASSSPLDEKKSEYYGYTF.

This clone showed up just once. This chain links TRBV7-9 with TRBJ2-4; 8 bases match TRBD1. CDR3 length: 15 amino acids. Germline V gene sequence: CDR1 SEHNR, CDR2 FQNEAQ (reference sequence). J gave up 7 bases and V 1 base, and 6 bases lay outside the gene matches. CDR3 sequence reads: CASSLVQGAGNIQYF. In DNA, the CDR3 is TGTGCCAGCAGCTTAGTGCAGGGGGCCGGGAACATTCAGTACTTC.

Worth noting for this clone: In the same sample, other DNA sequences code for this CDR3. The V gene is TRBV12-5, the J gene TRBJ2-3; D unresolved. V lost 2 bases and J 3 bases, leaving 6 bases between the germline ends. This CDR3 is built from 13 residues. CDR1 LGHNT and CDR2 FRNRAP come from the germline V gene. The CDR3 here is CASGLSGTDTQYF. CDR3 in DNA: TGTGCTAGTGGTTTGTCGGGTACAGATACGCAGTATTTT.